Detailed here is one TCR beta chain. This sequence may be a read error, since a much larger clone differs from it by one base. The sample comes from a study of T cell repertoires in cytomegalovirus infection. In germline, CDR1 is MNHNS, CDR2 SASEGT. The CDR3 extends over 12 amino acids. One entry per CDR3 protein results from TCRdb running MiXCR on the reads. The sample has approximately 630,000 distinct CDR3 sequences, 20% to 25% seen once; the top ten hold 8%. This chain links TRBV6-1 with TRBJ1-5; D gene unclear. What was sequenced was CD8+ T cells from PBMCs. The TCR comes from a human donor in good health (CMV status not recorded). Some clones in this sample may be carry-over from other donors' samples. DNA of the CDR3: TGTACCAGCAGTTACTTCAATCAGCCCCAGCATTTT. Translating it yields CTSSYFNQPQHF.